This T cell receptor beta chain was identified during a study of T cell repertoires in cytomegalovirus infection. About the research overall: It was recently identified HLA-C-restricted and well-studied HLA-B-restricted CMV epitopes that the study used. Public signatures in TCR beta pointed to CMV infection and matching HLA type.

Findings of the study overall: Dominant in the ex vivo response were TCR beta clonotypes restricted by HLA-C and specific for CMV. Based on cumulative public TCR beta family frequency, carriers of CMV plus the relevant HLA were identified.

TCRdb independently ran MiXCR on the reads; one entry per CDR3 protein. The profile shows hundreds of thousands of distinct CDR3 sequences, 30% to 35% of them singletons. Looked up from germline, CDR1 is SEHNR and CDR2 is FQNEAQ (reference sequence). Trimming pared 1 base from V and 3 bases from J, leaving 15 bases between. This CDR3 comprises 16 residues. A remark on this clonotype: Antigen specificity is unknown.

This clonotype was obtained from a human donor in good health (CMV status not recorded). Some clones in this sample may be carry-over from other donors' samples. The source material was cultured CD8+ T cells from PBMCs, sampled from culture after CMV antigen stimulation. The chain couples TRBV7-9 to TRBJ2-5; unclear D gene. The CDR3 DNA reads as TGTGCCAGCAGCTTAGATATACGTCATCTCGAAGAGACCCAGTACTTC. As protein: CASSLDIRHLEETQYF.